The sequence of this T cell receptor beta chain was determined in a study of blood T cell repertoires in COVID-19 (TCRdb year 2020). As for the study more broadly: Samples covering the acute and convalescent phases of COVID-19 were provided by collaborators in the United States, Italy and Spain. The material from the prospective study consisted of cDNA or gDNA derived from T cells, B-cell-depleted T cells, or PBMCs. Deeply sampled blood TCRbeta repertoires from subjects exposed to, actively infected with, or recovered from COVID-19 were included in the dataset. A freely available public database, intended as a resource for researchers studying the immune response to SARS-CoV-2, is where the repertoires were released. Samples came from the ongoing ImmuneRACE study (first 160 participants) plus 1,254 subjects from 6 global collaborators. Nearly every sample came with metadata listing a de-identified subject ID, COVID-19 status, age in years and sex. Where available, HLA class I and class II types were obtained from metadata supplied by the sample provider rather than from assay-based typing. Broad study findings and their caveats: The amount of clinical and demographic metadata varied by source and participant and was provided uncurated.

CDR1 and CDR2 are drawn from the germline V gene: MGHDK, SYGVNS. From the cysteine up to the phenylalanine, the CDR3 has a length of 14 residues. CDR3 DNA only is kept here, 42 bases in frame from base 1. Cut back by 2 bases and 0 bases, the V and J ends lie 5 bases apart. Of note for this clone: Its antigen is still unknown. Base quality data are lacking; no much larger clone is found one base away.

TCRbeta CDR3 regions were amplified from genomic DNA using the immunoSEQ Assay, a bias-controlled multiplex PCR. The original pipeline was this. Within the assay, amplification of reference gene primers was used to estimate how many nucleated cells each sample contained. To quantify the absolute abundance of each unique TCRbeta CDR3 rearrangement, sequence reads were collapsed and filtered. Productive Simpson clonality was computed per sample as the square root of Simpson's diversity index over productive rearrangements. Sourced from immuneACCESS, this table was stored by TCRdb with only in-frame sequences that have V and J called. A share of the clones is absent; for the studies checked, an unresolved V gene accounts for under half, and the remainder has no known explanation. That table supplies the V and J calls and clone size; D and trimming were determined from the DNA. The sample table shows hundreds of thousands of clones, and just over 85% are seen once. The top ten clones comprise 15% of the sample.

Participants in the prospective study were aged roughly 18 to 89 years, lived in 20 to 25 United States geographic areas, and enrolled through a virtual design. To assign participants to cohorts, the prospective study relied on clinical history that participants themselves reported in a screening survey and a study questionnaire. Recovered participants in ImmuneRACE Cohort 3 were defined as having two consecutive negative NP/OP PCR tests, clearance from a healthcare professional, or resolution of symptoms. Each participant in the prospective study had whole blood, serum and a nasopharyngeal or oropharyngeal swab collected by mobile phlebotomists. Over a roughly 2-month period, participants in the prospective study had the option of providing additional blood draws and questionnaires. Prospective study blood samples were shipped either frozen or at room temperature before DNA extraction.

This sequence was found in a man younger than 35 who had recovered from COVID-19. The V and J genes are TRBV25-1 and TRBJ1-3; the D gene cannot be resolved reliably. Sequencing was done on a sample of PBMCs or T cells enriched from blood (not recorded which). The CDR3 amino acid sequence is: CASSEAYSGNTIYF. The DNA sequence is as follows: TGTGCCAGCAGTGAAGCCTACTCTGGAAACACCATATATTTT.